This is a list of T cell receptor beta chains from one sample in a study of blood T cell repertoires in COVID-19. Some clones are missing from TCRdb's copy, which holds only in-frame ones; the method was immunoSEQ multiplex PCR. Of a few hundred thousand clones in the sample, 80% to 90% were seen once. The sample taken for sequencing was peripheral blood. The receptors come from a man aged 45 to 65 with active or convalescent COVID-19. CDR3s include the opening cysteine and the closing phenylalanine or tryptophan. The D gene is left open where the match is weak.

v_gene: TRBV12-5; j_gene: TRBJ1-6; d_gene: -; CDR3nt: TGTGCTAGTGGTTTGGCGGACAGTAATTCACCCCTCCACTTT; CDR3aa: CASGLADSNSPLHF
v_gene: TRBV27; j_gene: TRBJ1-2; d_gene: -; CDR3nt: TGTGCCAGCAGCCGAGCTAACTATGGCTACACCTTC; CDR3aa: CASSRANYGYTF
v_gene: TRBV11-2; j_gene: TRBJ1-4; d_gene: -; CDR3nt: TGTGCCAGCAGCTTGAGCAGGGTGGATGAAAAACTGTTTTTT; CDR3aa: CASSLSRVDEKLFF
v_gene: TRBV18; j_gene: TRBJ2-6; d_gene: -; CDR3nt: TGTGCCAGCCAAGGAAGCGGCTCTGGGGCCAACGTCCTGACTTTC; CDR3aa: CASQGSGSGANVLTF
v_gene: TRBV18; j_gene: TRBJ2-7; d_gene: -; CDR3nt: TGTGCCAGCACTCAGAATGGGGGGAGCTCCTACGAGCAGTACTTC; CDR3aa: CASTQNGGSSYEQYF
v_gene: TRBV19; j_gene: TRBJ2-3; d_gene: TRBD2; CDR3nt: TGTGCCAGTAAAAGCGGGGGAGATACGCAGTATTTT; CDR3aa: CASKSGGDTQYF
v_gene: TRBV28; j_gene: TRBJ1-5; d_gene: -; CDR3nt: TGTGCCAGCGAGGGTCGGGATCAGCCCCAGCATTTT; CDR3aa: CASEGRDQPQHF
v_gene: TRBV5-6; j_gene: TRBJ1-4; d_gene: TRBD1; CDR3nt: TGTGCCAGCAGCTTGGGGACAGGGAGGTCCGGAAAACTGTTTTTT; CDR3aa: CASSLGTGRSGKLFF
v_gene: TRBV7-2; j_gene: TRBJ1-5; d_gene: -; CDR3nt: TGTGCCAGCAGCTTAGGTCCGGGTCAGCCCCAGCATTTT; CDR3aa: CASSLGPGQPQHF
v_gene: TRBV6-6; j_gene: TRBJ1-5; d_gene: TRBD1; CDR3nt: TGTGCCAGTACAGGGGAGATAGGGCCCCAGCATTTT; CDR3aa: CASTGEIGPQHF
v_gene: TRBV7-2; j_gene: TRBJ2-5; d_gene: -; CDR3nt: TGTGCCAGCAGCTTAGGAGTAGCGGAGACCCAGTACTTC; CDR3aa: CASSLGVAETQYF
v_gene: TRBV3-1/TRBV3-2; j_gene: TRBJ2-4; d_gene: -; CDR3nt: TGTGCCAGCAGCCCGCTCCGGGGCAAAAACATTCAGTACTTC; CDR3aa: CASSPLRGKNIQYF
v_gene: TRBV7-9; j_gene: TRBJ1-2; d_gene: -; CDR3nt: TGTGCCAGCAGCTTGGGGGCGGTGACTGGCTACACCTTC; CDR3aa: CASSLGAVTGYTF